This TCR beta chain was profiled in a study of cytomegalovirus exposure and HLA in healthy donors. Study-level findings and limits: A list of 150 to 200 TCR beta chains associated with cytomegalovirus was given. Later work associated roughly 15,000 TCR beta sequences with HLA alleles at 0.05 false discovery rate. It was only CMV serostatus that was available as immune exposure information.

CDR1 MRHNA and CDR2 SNTAGT come from the germline V gene. CDR3 length: 14 residues. V was trimmed by 1 base and J by 1 base, leaving 7 bases between them. The sample holds one count of this clone. Its cognate antigen is unknown. Primers for the PCR totalled 60 Vbeta and 13 Jbeta. Produced via immunoSEQ multiplex PCR; TCRdb's table is partial and in-frame only. The sample consists of 70,000 to 100,000 clones, roughly 69% of them appearing once. In nominal health when sampled, donors likely had unrecorded immune exposures nonetheless. The chain uses TRBV6-4 and TRBJ1-1; D gene uncertain. The source of this sequence is a man aged 45 to 65 in good health and CMV-seronegative. Sequencing was performed on PBMCs. The DNA of the CDR3 is TGTGCCAGCAGTGACTACAGTTGGAACACTGAAGCTTTCTTT. Translating gives CASSDYSWNTEAFF.